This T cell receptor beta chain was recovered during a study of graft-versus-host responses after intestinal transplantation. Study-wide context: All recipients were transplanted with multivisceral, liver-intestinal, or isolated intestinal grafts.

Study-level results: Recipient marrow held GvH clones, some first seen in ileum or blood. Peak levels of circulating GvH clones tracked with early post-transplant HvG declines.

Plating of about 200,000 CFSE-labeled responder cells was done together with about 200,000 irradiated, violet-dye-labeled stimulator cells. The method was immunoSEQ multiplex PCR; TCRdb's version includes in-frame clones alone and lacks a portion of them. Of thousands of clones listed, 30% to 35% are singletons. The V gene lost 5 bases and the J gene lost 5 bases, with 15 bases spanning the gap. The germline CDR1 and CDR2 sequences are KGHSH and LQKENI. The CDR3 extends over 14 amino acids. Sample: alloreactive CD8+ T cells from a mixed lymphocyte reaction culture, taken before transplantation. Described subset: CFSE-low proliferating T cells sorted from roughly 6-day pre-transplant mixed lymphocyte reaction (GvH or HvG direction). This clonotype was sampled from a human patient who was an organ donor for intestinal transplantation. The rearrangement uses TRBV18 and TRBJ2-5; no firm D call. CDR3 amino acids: CASSVHGSEETQYF. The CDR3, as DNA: TGTGCCAGCTCAGTCCACGGGTCGGAGGAGACCCAGTACTTC.